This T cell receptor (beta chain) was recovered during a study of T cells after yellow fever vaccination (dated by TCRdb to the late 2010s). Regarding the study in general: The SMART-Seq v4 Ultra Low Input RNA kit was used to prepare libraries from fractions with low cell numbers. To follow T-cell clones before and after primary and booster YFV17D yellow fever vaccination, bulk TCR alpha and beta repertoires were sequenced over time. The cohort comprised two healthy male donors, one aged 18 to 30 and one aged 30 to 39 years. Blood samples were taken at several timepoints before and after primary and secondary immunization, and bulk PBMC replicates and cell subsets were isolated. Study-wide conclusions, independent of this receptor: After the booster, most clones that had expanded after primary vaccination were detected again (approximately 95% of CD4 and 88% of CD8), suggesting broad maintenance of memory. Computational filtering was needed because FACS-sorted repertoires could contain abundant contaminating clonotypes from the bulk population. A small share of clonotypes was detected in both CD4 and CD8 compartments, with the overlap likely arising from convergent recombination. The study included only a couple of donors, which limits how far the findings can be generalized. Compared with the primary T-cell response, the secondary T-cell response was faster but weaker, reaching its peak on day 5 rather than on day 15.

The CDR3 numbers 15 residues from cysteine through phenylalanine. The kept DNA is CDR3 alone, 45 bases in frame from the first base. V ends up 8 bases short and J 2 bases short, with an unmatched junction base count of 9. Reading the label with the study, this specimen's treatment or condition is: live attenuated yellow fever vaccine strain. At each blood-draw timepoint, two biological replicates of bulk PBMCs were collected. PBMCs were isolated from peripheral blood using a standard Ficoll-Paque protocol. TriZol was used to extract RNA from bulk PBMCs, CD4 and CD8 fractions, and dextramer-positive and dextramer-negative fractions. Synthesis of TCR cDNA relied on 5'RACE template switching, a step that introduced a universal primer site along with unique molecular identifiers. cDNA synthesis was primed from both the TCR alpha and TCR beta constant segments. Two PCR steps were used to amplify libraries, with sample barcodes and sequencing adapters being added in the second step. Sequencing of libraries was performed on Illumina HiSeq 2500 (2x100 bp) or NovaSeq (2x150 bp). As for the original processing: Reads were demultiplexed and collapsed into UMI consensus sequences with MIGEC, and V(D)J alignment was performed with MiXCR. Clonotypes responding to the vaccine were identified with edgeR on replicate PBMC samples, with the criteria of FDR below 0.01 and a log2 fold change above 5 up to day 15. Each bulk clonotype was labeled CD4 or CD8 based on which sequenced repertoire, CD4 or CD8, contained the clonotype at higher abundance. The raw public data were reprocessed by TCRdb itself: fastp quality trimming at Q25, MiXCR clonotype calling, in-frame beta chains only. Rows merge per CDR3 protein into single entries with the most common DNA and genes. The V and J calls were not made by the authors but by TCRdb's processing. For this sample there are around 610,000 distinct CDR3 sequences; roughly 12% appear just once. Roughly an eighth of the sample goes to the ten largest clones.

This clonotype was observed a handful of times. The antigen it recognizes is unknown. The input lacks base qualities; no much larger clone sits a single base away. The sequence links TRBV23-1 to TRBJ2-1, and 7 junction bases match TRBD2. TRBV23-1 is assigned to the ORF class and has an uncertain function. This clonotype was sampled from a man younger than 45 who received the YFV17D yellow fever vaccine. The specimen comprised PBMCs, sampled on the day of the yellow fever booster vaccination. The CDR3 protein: CASVSAGRTYNEQFF. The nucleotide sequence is TGCGCCAGCGTATCAGCGGGGCGAACCTACAATGAGCAGTTCTTC.